These 16 T cell receptor beta chains share one sample of origin, sequenced in a study of OX40 agonist ivuxolimab in advanced cancers. Repertoires were generated with immunoSEQ multiplex PCR, while TCRdb's copy carries only in-frame clones and drops some. The sample has tens of thousands of clones, roughly 84% seen once. The sequencing here drew on CD4+ or CD8+ T cells sorted from blood, taken in a trial of the OX40 agonist ivuxolimab. Source of these receptors: an adult with an advanced solid tumor such as melanoma, head and neck, liver or kidney cancer.

The chain uses TRBV5-4 and TRBJ2-5; tentative D call: TRBD1 (6 bases). Germline assignment: CDR1 SGHNT and CDR2 YYREEE (reference sequence). V lost 4 bases and J 5 bases, leaving 21 bases between the germline ends. This CDR3 region has 16 residues. The CDR3 DNA sequence: TGTGCCAGCAGCCCACGAGCTAAGACAGGAGGCGAGACCCAGTACTTC. It codes for CASSPRAKTGGETQYF. The complete variable domain, with remaining parts taken from reference TRBV5-4 and TRBJ2-5, reads ETGVTQSPTHLIKTRGQQVTLRCSSQSGHNTVSWYQQALGQGPQFIFQYYREEENGRGNFPPRFSGLQFPNYSSELNVNALELDDSALYLCASSPRAKTGGETQYFGPGTRLLVL.

CDR3 loop: CASSPRTGGGGETQYF. As DNA, the CDR3 is TGCGCCAGCAGCCCCCGGACAGGGGGCGGAGGGGAGACCCAGTACTTC. The rearrangement joins TRBV5-1 to TRBJ2-5; 11 positions match TRBD1. This CDR3 spans 16 amino acids. Germline CDR1 and CDR2: SGHRS and YFSETQ. V was pared by 4 bases and J by 5 bases, with 10 bases of the junction left unmatched.

This chain links TRBV11-3 with TRBJ2-7, with 7 bases lining up with TRBD1. Germline CDR1 is SGHNT and CDR2 is YENEEA. V gave up 1 base and J gave up 5 bases; unmatched junction bases: 8. There are 15 residues in the CDR3. CDR3 nucleotides: TGTGCCAGCAGCTTAGGGGTGACAGGGACGGACGAGCAGTACTTC. Amino acids: CASSLGVTGTDEQYF.

The genes are TRBV10-2 and TRBJ2-1; 11 bases map to TRBD2. Germline V gene data show CDR1 as WSHSY and CDR2 as SAAADI. J gave up 6 bases and V 6 bases, and 10 bases lay outside the gene matches. This CDR3 has 16 residues. CDR3 amino acids: CASREPGLAGLNEQFF. The CDR3 nucleotides are TGCGCCAGCAGGGAACCCGGACTAGCGGGCCTCAATGAGCAGTTCTTC.

V gene TRBV28 combines with J gene TRBJ2-3; D is uncertain. V was pared by 6 bases and J by 3 bases, with 7 bases between. The length of the CDR3 is 12 residues. The V gene's germline CDR1 is MDHEN and CDR2 SYDVKM. The DNA of the CDR3 is TGTGCCAGCAGGACGGGTACAGATACGCAGTATTTT. Residues: CASRTGTDTQYF.

As DNA, the CDR3 is TGCGCCAGCAGCTTGTTTCCAGGGGGGAGCTCTGGGGCCAACGTCCTGACTTTC. Protein: CASSLFPGGSSGANVLTF. The chain joins TRBV5-1 to TRBJ2-6; maybe TRBD1 (7 bases). The CDR3 is 18 residues long. Deletions cut 1 base from V and 0 bases from J, with 14 bases between. Germline V gene sequence: CDR1 SGHRS, CDR2 YFSETQ.

The chain carries TRBV9 and TRBJ1-1, with D hard to call. Germline CDR1 and CDR2: SGDLS and YYNGEE. V lost 0 bases and J 2 bases, leaving 8 bases between the germline ends. CDR3 size: 14 residues. The CDR3 DNA reads TGTGCCAGCAGCGTAGCGGGGTCTAACACTGAAGCTTTCTTT. Residues: CASSVAGSNTEAFF.

The gene calls are TRBV5-1 and TRBJ2-7; maybe TRBD1 (7 bases). Germline V gene sequence: CDR1 SGHRS, CDR2 YFSETQ. The V end lost 2 bases, the J end lost 2 bases, and 14 bases lay between the germline ends. There are 15 residues in the CDR3. The DNA of the CDR3 is TGCGCCAGCAGCTTAGGGGGCTGGGGGGCCTACGAGCAGTACTTC. Amino acids: CASSLGGWGAYEQYF.

This clone occurred once. The chain uses TRBV30 and TRBJ1-1; D is undetermined. Germline V gene data show CDR1 as GTSNPN and CDR2 as SVGIG (reference sequence). This CDR3 comprises 14 residues. Trimming removed 8 bases at V and 0 bases at J, with 16 bases between. The CDR3 DNA is TGTGCCGGGTCGGTGGGGTGGGTGAACACTGAAGCTTTCTTT. Encoded protein: CAGSVGWVNTEAFF. Filled out from reference TRBV30 and TRBJ1-1, the complete variable domain reads SQTIHQWPATLVQPVGSPLSLECTVEGTSNPNLYWYRQAAGRGLQLLFYSVGIGQISSEVPQNLSASRPQDRQFILSSKKLLLSDSGFYLCAGSVGWVNTEAFFGQGTRLTVV.

This chain links TRBV27 with TRBJ1-4; possible D gene TRBD1, 6 bases. Trimming pared 6 bases from V and 8 bases from J, leaving 22 bases between. CDR3 length: 16 amino acids. CDR1 MNHEY and CDR2 SMNVEV come from the germline V gene (reference sequence). This CDR3 is CASRRTGTTVTEKLFF. The DNA of the CDR3 is TGTGCCAGCAGGAGAACCGGGACAACTGTGACCGAAAAACTGTTTTTT.

V usage is TRBV6-4 and J usage is TRBJ2-3, with 9 nucleotides matching TRBD1. CDR3 size: 13 residues. J lost 5 bases, V lost 3 bases, and 0 bases had no gene match. The germline V gene encodes CDR1 MRHNA and CDR2 SNTAGT. CDR3 bases: TGTGCCAGCAGTGAGGACAGGGGAGATACGCAGTATTTT. It translates to CASSEDRGDTQYF.

The chain employs TRBV2 and TRBJ2-3, with D uncertain. Germline V gene data show CDR1 as SNHLY and CDR2 as FYNNEI. The CDR3 has 14 amino acids. The ends were cut back, 5 bases at V and 4 bases at J, with 13 bases in the middle. The CDR3 DNA reads as TGTGCCAGCAGTTCCCCTTCGGCTGCAGATACGCAGTATTTT. Translated: CASSSPSAADTQYF.

Regarding this clone: This sample also contains other DNA sequences that code for the same CDR3. The rearrangement links TRBV7-3 to TRBJ2-3; no reliable D call. Germline loops: CDR1 SGHTA, CDR2 FQGTGA. The CDR3 runs 12 residues. Trimming pared 6 bases from V and 0 bases from J, leaving 4 bases between. CDR3 amino acids: CASSSSTDTQYF. The CDR3 DNA reads TGTGCCAGCAGTTCAAGCACAGATACGCAGTATTTT.

This clone appeared once. The V and J genes are TRBV6-1 and TRBJ2-7; the match to TRBD2 covers 10 bases. Germline-derived CDR1 and CDR2 are MNHNS and SASEGT. This CDR3 is 15 amino acids long. The V segment lost 3 bases and the J segment 9 bases; nucleotides outside the gene matches: 11. CDR3 nucleotides: TGTGCCAGCAGTGATCGAGCGGGAGGGCCCCTCGCGCAGTACTTC. It yields the protein CASSDRAGGPLAQYF.

The chain links TRBV4-1 to TRBJ1-6; D gene ambiguous. Germline assignment: CDR1 MGHRA and CDR2 YSYEKL. Trimming removed 0 bases from V and 5 bases from J, with 17 bases in between. The CDR3 is 18 amino acids. The CDR3 nucleotides read TGCGCCAGCAGCCAAGATCAAGGGTTTGGTGCTAATAATTCACCCCTCCACTTT. Protein: CASSQDQGFGANNSPLHF.

The gene calls are TRBV4-1 and TRBJ2-1; TRBD2 agrees at 8 bases. Germline V CDR1 and CDR2: MGHRA, YSYEKL. J gave up 0 bases and V 1 base, and 8 bases lay outside the gene matches. This CDR3 comprises 18 residues. The CDR3 loop reads CASSQARTSLNSYNEQFF. Written as DNA, the CDR3 is TGCGCCAGCAGCCAAGCCAGGACTAGCCTAAACTCCTACAATGAGCAGTTCTTC.